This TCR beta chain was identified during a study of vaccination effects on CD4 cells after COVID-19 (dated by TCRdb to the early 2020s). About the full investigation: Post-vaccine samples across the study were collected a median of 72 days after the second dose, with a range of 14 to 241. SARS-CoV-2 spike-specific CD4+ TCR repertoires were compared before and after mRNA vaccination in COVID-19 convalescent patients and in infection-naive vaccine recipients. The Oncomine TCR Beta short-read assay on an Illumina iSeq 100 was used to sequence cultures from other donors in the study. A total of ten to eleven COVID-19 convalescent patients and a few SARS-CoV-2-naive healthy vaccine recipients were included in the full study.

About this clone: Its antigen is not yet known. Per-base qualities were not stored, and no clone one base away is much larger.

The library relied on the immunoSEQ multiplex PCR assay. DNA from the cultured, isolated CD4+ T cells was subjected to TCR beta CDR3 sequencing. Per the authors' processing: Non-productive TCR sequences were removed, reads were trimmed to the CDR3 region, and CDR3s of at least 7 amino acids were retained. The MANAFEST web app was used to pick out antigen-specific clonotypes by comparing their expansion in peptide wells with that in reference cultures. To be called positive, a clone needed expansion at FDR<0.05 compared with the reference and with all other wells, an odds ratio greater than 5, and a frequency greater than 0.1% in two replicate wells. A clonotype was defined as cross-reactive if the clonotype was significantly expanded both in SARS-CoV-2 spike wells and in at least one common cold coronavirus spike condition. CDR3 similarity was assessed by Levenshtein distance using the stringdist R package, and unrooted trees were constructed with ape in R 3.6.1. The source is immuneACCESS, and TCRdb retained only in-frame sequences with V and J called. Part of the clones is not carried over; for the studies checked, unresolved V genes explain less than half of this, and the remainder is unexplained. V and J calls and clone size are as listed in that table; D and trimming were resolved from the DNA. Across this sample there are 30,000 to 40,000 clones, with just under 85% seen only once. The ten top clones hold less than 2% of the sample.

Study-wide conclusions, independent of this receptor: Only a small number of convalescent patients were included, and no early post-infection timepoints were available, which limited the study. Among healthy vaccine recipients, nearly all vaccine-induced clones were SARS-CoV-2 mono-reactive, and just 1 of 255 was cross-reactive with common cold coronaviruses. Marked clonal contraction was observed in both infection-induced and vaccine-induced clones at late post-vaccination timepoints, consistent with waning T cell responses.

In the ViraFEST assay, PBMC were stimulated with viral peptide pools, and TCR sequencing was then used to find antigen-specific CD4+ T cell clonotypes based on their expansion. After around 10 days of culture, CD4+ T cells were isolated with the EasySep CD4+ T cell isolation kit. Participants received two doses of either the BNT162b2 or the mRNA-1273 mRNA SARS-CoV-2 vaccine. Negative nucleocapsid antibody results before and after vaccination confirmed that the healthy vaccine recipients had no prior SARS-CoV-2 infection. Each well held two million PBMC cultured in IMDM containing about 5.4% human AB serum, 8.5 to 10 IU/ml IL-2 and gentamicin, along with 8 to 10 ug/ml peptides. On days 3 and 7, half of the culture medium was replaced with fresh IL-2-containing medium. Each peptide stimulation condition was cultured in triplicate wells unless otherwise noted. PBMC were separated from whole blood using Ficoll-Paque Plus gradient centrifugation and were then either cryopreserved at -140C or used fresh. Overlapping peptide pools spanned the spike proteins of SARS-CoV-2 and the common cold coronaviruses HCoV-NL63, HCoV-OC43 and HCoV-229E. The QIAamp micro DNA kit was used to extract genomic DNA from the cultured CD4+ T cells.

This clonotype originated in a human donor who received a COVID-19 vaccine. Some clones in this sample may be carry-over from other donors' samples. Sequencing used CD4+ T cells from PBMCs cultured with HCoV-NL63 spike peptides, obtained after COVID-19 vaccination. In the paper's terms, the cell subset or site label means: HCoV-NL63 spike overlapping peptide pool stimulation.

The nucleotides read TGCGCCAGCAGCTTAACGGGGGGGGCCGGAGATACGCAGTATTTT. The translation is CASSLTGGAGDTQYF. This chain joins TRBV5-1 to TRBJ2-3, and 8 junction bases match TRBD2. The CDR3 spans 15 residues, from the cysteine through the phenylalanine. Only the CDR3 DNA stays, 45 bases, in frame from base 1. Based on the germline V gene, the CDR1 and CDR2 sequences are SGHRS and YFSETQ. After removal of 2 bases from V and 5 bases from J, the junction retains 7 bases not matched to a gene.